These 26 T cell receptor beta chains were sequenced from one sample in a study of read filtering for tumor transcriptome and immune sequencing. The library was built from around 380 ng RNA with molecular barcoded adaptors for alpha/delta and beta/gamma chains. A single record per CDR3 protein comes from TCRdb applying MiXCR to the reads. Of about 35,000 distinct CDR3 sequences listed, 13% to 15% are singletons. Sequenced material: a population of CD138-negative cells sorted from bone marrow. The receptors were gathered from a donor aged 40 or over with multiple myeloma.

A few counts support this clonotype. This chain joins TRBV7-9 and TRBJ2-1; the D is unclear. Germline CDR1 and CDR2: SEHNR and FQNEAQ (reference sequence). The ends were cut back, 0 bases at V and 3 bases at J, with 9 bases in the middle. CDR3 length equals 15 residues. CDR3 loop: CASSLAGLVYNEQFF. The CDR3 DNA reads as TGTGCCAGCAGCTTAGCCGGTTTAGTCTACAATGAGCAGTTCTTC. The full variable domain, in which reference TRBV7-9 and TRBJ2-1 provide the parts outside the CDR3, is DTGVSQNPRHKITKRGQNVTFRCDPISEHNRLYWYRQTLGQGPEFLTYFQNEAQLEKSRLLSDRFSAERPKGSFSTLEIQRTEQGDSAMYLCASSLAGLVYNEQFFGPGTRLTVL.

Only a few counts were recorded for this clonotype. Given a much more abundant clone one base away, this may be a read error. Because it lacks the conserved phenylalanine or tryptophan at the end, this CDR3 is likely a read error. The chain uses TRBV5-1 and TRBJ1-2; D remains ambiguous. The germline V and J ends were trimmed by 0 bases and 5 bases, with 11 bases remaining between them. The length of the CDR3 is 14 residues. Per germline, CDR1 SGHRS and CDR2 YFSETQ. CDR3 in amino acids: CASSLEGIAYGYTS. The CDR3 DNA follows: TGCGCCAGCAGCTTGGAAGGGATCGCGTATGGCTACACCTCC.

This clonotype occurred many times. Being one base from a much bigger clone, this may be a read error. The CDR3 protein is CSVFWKGGEKRFF. Here the CDR3 DNA reads TGCAGCGTCTTCTGGAAAGGAGGGGAAAAACGGTTTTTT. The V and J genes are TRBV29-1 and TRBJ1-4; D might be TRBD1 (5 bases). CDR1 is SQVTM and CDR2 is ANQGSEA in the germline V gene. CDR3 size: 13 residues.

This clonotype was picked up many times. This chain connects TRBV20-1 to TRBJ1-5; D is unresolved. CDR1 is DFQATT and CDR2 is SNEGSKA in the germline V gene (reference sequence). V lost 3 bases and J 5 bases, leaving 14 bases between the germline ends. The CDR3 has 14 amino acids. The CDR3 protein is CSASVGSRDQPQHF. The DNA of the CDR3 is TGCAGTGCTAGCGTGGGATCAAGAGATCAGCCCCAGCATTTT.

This clonotype was observed many times. This chain links TRBV3-1 with TRBJ1-5; D gene unclear. The CDR3 has 15 amino acids. CDR1 LGHDT and CDR2 YNNKEL come from the germline V gene (reference sequence). The V gene lost 7 bases and the J gene lost 3 bases, with 16 bases spanning the gap. In DNA form, the CDR3 reads TGTGCCAGCAAACCAAATTCCAGCCCCAATCAGCCCCAGCATTTT. It specifies CASKPNSSPNQPQHF. Supplemented by reference TRBV3-1 and TRBJ1-5, the full variable domain reads DTAVSQTPKYLVTQMGNDKSIKCEQNLGHDTMYWYKQDSKKFLKIMFSYNNKELIINETVPNRFSPKSPDKAHLNLHINSLELGDSAVYFCASKPNSSPNQPQHFGDGTRLSIL.

This clonotype has at least ten counts. The chain recombines TRBV11-3 with TRBJ2-1, with unresolved D. The V gene's germline CDR1 is SGHNT and CDR2 YENEEA. The length of the CDR3 is 13 residues. The V end lost 8 bases, the J end lost 9 bases, and 17 bases lay between the germline ends. The CDR3: CASGPGQQSEQFF. In DNA form, the CDR3 reads TGTGCCAGCGGACCGGGCCAGCAGAGTGAGCAGTTCTTC. The full variable domain, in which reference TRBV11-3 and TRBJ2-1 provide the parts outside the CDR3, is EAGVVQSPRYKIIEKKQPVAFWCNPISGHNTLYWYLQNLGQGPELLIRYENEEAVDDSQLPKDRFSAERLKGVDSTLKIQPAELGDSAVYLCASGPGQQSEQFFGPGTRLTVL.

This clonotype occurred a few times. This may be a read error: a much more frequent sequence differs by one nucleotide. The chain's CDR3 is CASSWDRGQETQYF. CDR3 nucleotides: TGTGCCAGCAGTTGGGACAGGGGGCAAGAGACCCAGTACTTC. The chain has TRBV12-3 or TRBV12-4 and TRBJ2-5; 11 positions agree with TRBD1. Germline trimming cut 4 bases from V and 2 bases from J; bases unmatched to any gene: 0. The CDR3 covers 14 residues.

This clonotype appeared many times. The rearrangement uses TRBV20-1 and TRBJ1-1; D gene unclear. The V gene's germline CDR1 is DFQATT and CDR2 SNEGSKA (reference sequence). The CDR3 consists of 14 residues. Between the trimmed V and J ends, which lost 6 bases and 1 base, there was a span of 15 bases. The CDR3 spells CSARRPVPNTEAFF. DNA for the CDR3: TGCAGTGCCCGGAGACCAGTCCCGAACACTGAAGCTTTCTTT.

A few counts support this clonotype. A read error is possible here, since a much larger clone lies one base away. A read error is likely, as this CDR3 ends without the conserved phenylalanine or tryptophan. The chain is built from TRBV6-5 and TRBJ2-7, with D hard to call. The V end lost 2 bases, the J end lost 4 bases, and 9 bases lay between the germline ends. The germline V gene has CDR1 MNHEY and CDR2 SVGAGI. CDR3 length: 13 amino acids. CDR3 residues: CASSYTHQYEQYI. CDR3 nucleotide sequence: TGTGCCAGCAGTTACACCCACCAATACGAGCAGTACATC.

Note on this clonotype: A much larger clonotype is one base distant, so this may be a read error. The chain is built from TRBV11-1 and TRBJ2-2; D tentatively reads TRBD1 or TRBD2 (5 bases each). The CDR3 is 15 residues long. In germline, CDR1 is SGHAT, CDR2 FQDESV (reference sequence). CDR3 coding DNA: TGTGCCAGCAGGGGTAGGACACCGAACACCGGGGAGCCGTTTTTT. It codes for CASRGRTPNTGEPFF.

This clonotype occurred many times. The rearrangement links TRBV29-1 to TRBJ2-3, with TRBD2 as a possible D gene (5 bases). Trimming left V 5 bases short and J 4 bases short, with 7 bases between. The CDR3 covers 11 residues. Germline assignment: CDR1 SQVTM and CDR2 ANQGSEA. CDR3 loop: CSVIGADTQYF. Written as DNA, the CDR3 is TGCAGCGTTATCGGGGCAGATACGCAGTATTTT.

This clonotype was counted at least ten times. The gene calls are TRBV18 and TRBJ1-5; the D is unclear. Germline V gene sequence: CDR1 KGHSH, CDR2 LQKENI. The ends were cut back, 0 bases at V and 4 bases at J, with 10 bases in the middle. The CDR3 loop spans 15 amino acids. The CDR3 nucleotides read TGTGCCAGCTCACCACCGCTTGACGGAAATCAGCCCCAGCATTTT. This sequence encodes CASSPPLDGNQPQHF.

This clonotype came up many times. CDR3 in amino acids: CSAPMEGTEAFF. Here the CDR3 DNA reads TGCAGTGCCCCCATGGAGGGGACTGAAGCTTTCTTT. The V call is TRBV20-1, the J call TRBJ1-1, with D possibly being TRBD1 (5 bases). Germline CDR1 is DFQATT and CDR2 is SNEGSKA (reference sequence). The germline V and J ends were trimmed by 6 bases and 5 bases, with 13 bases remaining between them. The CDR3 length is 12 residues.

The table lists this clonotype with many counts. The rearrangement links TRBV5-1 to TRBJ2-1; TRBD2 matches at 10 bases. The CDR3 is made up of 19 amino acids. V was pared by 4 bases and J by 3 bases, with 16 bases of the junction left unmatched. Germline V gene sequence: CDR1 SGHRS, CDR2 YFSETQ. The CDR3 bases are TGCGCCAGCAGCGGCCTTGGTCTAGCGGGAGTCGCGGGCTACAATGAGCAGTTCTTC. This encodes CASSGLGLAGVAGYNEQFF. The full variable domain, in which reference TRBV5-1 and TRBJ2-1 provide the parts outside the CDR3, is KAGVTQTPRYLIKTRGQQVTLSCSPISGHRSVSWYQQTPGQGLQFLFEYFSETQRNKGNFPGRFSGRQFSNSRSEMNVSTLELGDSALYLCASSGLGLAGVAGYNEQFFGPGTRLTVL.

Worth noting for this clonotype: A read error may be the cause here, since a much bigger clone is one base away. Written as DNA, the CDR3 is TGTGTCAGCAGTGTAGGGGGCTTTACTGAAGCTTTCTTT. This codes for CVSSVGGFTEAFF. The V gene is TRBV6-1, the J gene TRBJ1-1; 7 bases line up with TRBD1. This CDR3 is 13 amino acids long. Germline-derived CDR1 and CDR2 are MNHNS and SASEGT.

This clonotype was detected only a few times. A much larger clone lies one base from this, so it may be a read error. This CDR3 is missing its conserved last phenylalanine or tryptophan, likely due to a read error. This chain uses TRBV10-3 with TRBJ1-6; no firm D call. The V and J ends lost 3 bases and 4 bases respectively, with 7 bases between them. CDR3 length equals 14 residues. Germline CDR1 is ENHRY and CDR2 is SYGVKD. The CDR3 loop is CAISDVKYNSPLHS. CDR3 sequence (DNA): TGTGCCATCAGTGATGTCAAATATAATTCACCCCTCCACTCT.

This clonotype came up many times. The chain employs TRBV4-1 and TRBJ1-2; possible D gene TRBD1, 5 bases. V was shortened by 4 bases and J by 2 bases, with 14 bases between the two germline ends. The germline gives CDR1 MGHRA, CDR2 YSYEKL. The CDR3 is 15 amino acids. CDR3 coding DNA: TGCGCCAGCAGCCTCCCGGCAGGGAGGAACTATGGCTACACCTTC. Protein product: CASSLPAGRNYGYTF.

This clonotype has at least ten counts. This chain joins TRBV28 and TRBJ2-2, with no clear D. Between the trimmed V and J ends, which lost 3 bases and 4 bases, there was a span of 6 bases. Germline V gene lookup returns CDR1 MDHEN and CDR2 SYDVKM. The CDR3 consists of 13 residues. The CDR3 spells CASSFMLTGELFF. In nucleotides, the CDR3 is TGTGCCAGCAGTTTTATGCTCACCGGGGAGCTGTTTTTT. The full variable domain, completed using reference TRBV28 and TRBJ2-2, is DVKVTQSSRYLVKRTGEKVFLECVQDMDHENMFWYRQDPGLGLRLIYFSYDVKMKEKGDIPEGYSVSREKKERFSLILESASTNQTSMYLCASSFMLTGELFFGEGSRLTVL.

At least ten counts were recorded for this clonotype. This chain uses TRBV20-1 with TRBJ2-5, with 10 bases fitting TRBD1. CDR3 length: 16 amino acids. CDR1 and CDR2 from the germline V gene are DFQATT and SNEGSKA (reference sequence). Trimming removed 1 base from V and 5 bases from J; junction bases left unmatched: 10. The CDR3 DNA sequence: TGCAGTGCTAGAGGATTGACAGGGGGCCCCTTCGAGACCCAGTACTTC. Translated, it gives CSARGLTGGPFETQYF.

This clonotype was seen at least ten times. The chain links TRBV7-2 to TRBJ2-5; TRBD1 matches 7 bases. The CDR3 totals 14 residues. The V and J ends lost 5 bases and 9 bases, in that order; junction bases with no gene match: 12. Germline CDR1 and CDR2: SGHTA and FQGNSA. The CDR3, as DNA: TGTGCCAGCAGCGAACAGACAGGGCCCAGGGCCCAGTACTTC. This codes for CASSEQTGPRAQYF.

This clonotype showed up just a few times. One base away lies a much larger clone, so this may be a sequencing read error. The chain employs TRBV5-7 and TRBJ2-3; D is possibly TRBD2 (7 bases). TRBV5-7 is classed as an ORF, of uncertain function. The CDR3 contains 15 residues. As DNA, the CDR3 is TGTGCCAGCAGCTTACGCGGGGGCACCACAGGTACGCAGTATTTT. This gives the protein CASSLRGGTTGTQYF.

The chain has TRBV4-1 and TRBJ2-7; D is perhaps TRBD2 (7 bases). V was cut by 0 bases and J by 1 base, with 13 bases left in between. The germline gives CDR1 MGHRA, CDR2 YSYEKL. CDR3 length: 16 amino acids. This CDR3 reads CASSQDRGGPSYEQYF. CDR3 bases: TGCGCCAGCAGCCAAGATCGCGGGGGCCCGTCCTACGAGCAGTACTTC.

This clonotype was found many times. The V gene is TRBV12-3 or TRBV12-4, the J gene TRBJ1-5; D uncertain. This CDR3 has 14 amino acids. The germline V and J ends were trimmed by 4 bases and 0 bases, with 7 bases remaining between them. CDR3 nucleotide sequence: TGTGCCAGCAGTTACCGGGTTAGCAATCAGCCCCAGCATTTT. Translating gives CASSYRVSNQPQHF.

This clonotype was observed many times. The J gene is TRBJ2-7, the V gene TRBV6-5; D is tentatively TRBD1 or TRBD2 (5 bases each). The CDR3 loop spans 15 amino acids. Germline values: CDR1 MNHEY, CDR2 SVGAGI. V lost 6 bases and J 6 bases, leaving 21 bases between the germline ends. CDR3: CASSPTNLPGSEQYF. In nucleotides, the CDR3 is TGTGCCAGCAGCCCGACCAATCTTCCAGGGAGCGAGCAGTACTTC.

This clonotype has a handful of counts. A much larger clone sits a single nucleotide away, making a read error possible. This chain links TRBV28 with TRBJ1-1, with TRBD1 matching over 8 bases. There are 16 residues in the CDR3. CDR1 and CDR2 from the germline V gene are MDHEN and SYDVKM. The CDR3 loop is CASEGIGDRRNTVAFF. Here the CDR3 DNA reads TGTGCCAGCGAAGGTATAGGGGACAGGAGGAACACTGTAGCTTTCTTT.

This chain joins TRBV10-3 and TRBJ2-3, with 7 bases matching TRBD2. The germline CDR1 and CDR2 sequences are ENHRY and SYGVKD. Losses at the gene ends were 3 bases for V and 6 bases for J; bases not matched to a gene: 12. The length of the CDR3 is 16 residues. This CDR3 reads CAISEWSSGASDTQYF. Written as DNA, the CDR3 is TGTGCCATCAGTGAATGGTCTAGCGGAGCCTCCGATACGCAGTATTTT.